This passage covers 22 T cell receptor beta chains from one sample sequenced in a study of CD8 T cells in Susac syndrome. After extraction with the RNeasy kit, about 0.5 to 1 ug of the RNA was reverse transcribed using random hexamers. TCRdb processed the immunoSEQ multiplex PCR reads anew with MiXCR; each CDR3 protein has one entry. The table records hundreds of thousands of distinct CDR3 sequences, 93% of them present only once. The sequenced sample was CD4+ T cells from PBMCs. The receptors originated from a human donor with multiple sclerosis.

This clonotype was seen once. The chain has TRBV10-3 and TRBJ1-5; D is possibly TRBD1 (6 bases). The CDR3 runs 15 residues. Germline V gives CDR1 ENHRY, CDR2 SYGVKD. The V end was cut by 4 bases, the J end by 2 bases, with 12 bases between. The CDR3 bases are TGTGCCATCAGTGCCGGCAGGGGAGGCAATCAGCCCCAGCATTTT. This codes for CAISAGRGGNQPQHF.

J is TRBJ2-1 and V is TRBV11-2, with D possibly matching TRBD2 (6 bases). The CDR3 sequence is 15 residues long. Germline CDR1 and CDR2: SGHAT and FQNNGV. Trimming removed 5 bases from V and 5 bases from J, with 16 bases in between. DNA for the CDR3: TGTGCCAGCAGCCGCCCAGGGCGGGGTCACAATGAGCAGTTCTTC. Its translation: CASSRPGRGHNEQFF.

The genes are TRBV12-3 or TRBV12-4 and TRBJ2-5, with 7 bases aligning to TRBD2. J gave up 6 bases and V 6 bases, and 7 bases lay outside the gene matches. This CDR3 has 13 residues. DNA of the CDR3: TGTGCCAGCAGCCCGACTAGCATGAAGACCCAGTACTTC. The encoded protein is CASSPTSMKTQYF.

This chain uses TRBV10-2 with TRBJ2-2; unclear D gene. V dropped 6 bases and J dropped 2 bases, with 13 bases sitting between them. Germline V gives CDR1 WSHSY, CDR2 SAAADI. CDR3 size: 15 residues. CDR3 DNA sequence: TGCGCCAGCAGATCTGGCAGAATTAACACCGGGGAGCTGTTTTTT. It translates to CASRSGRINTGELFF.

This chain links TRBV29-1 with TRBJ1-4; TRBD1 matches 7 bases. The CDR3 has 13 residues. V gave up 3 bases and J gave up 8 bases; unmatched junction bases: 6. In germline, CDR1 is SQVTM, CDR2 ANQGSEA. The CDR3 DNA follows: TGCAGCGTTGAGGTCAGGGGGAAAGAAAAACTGTTTTTT. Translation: CSVEVRGKEKLFF.

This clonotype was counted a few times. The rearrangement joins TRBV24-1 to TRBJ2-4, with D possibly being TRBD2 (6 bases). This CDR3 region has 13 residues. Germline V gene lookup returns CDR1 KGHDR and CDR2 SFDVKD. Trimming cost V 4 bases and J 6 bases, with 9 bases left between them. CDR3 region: CATSDGSINIQYF. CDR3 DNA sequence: TGTGCCACCAGTGACGGGAGCATAAACATTCAGTACTTC.

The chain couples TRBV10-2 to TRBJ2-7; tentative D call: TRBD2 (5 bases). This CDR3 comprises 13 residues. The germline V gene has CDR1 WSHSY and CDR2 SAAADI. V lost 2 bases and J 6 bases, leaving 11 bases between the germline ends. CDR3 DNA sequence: TGCGCCAGCAGTGAGGGGAGCTCGGCCGAGCAGTACTTC. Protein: CASSEGSSAEQYF.

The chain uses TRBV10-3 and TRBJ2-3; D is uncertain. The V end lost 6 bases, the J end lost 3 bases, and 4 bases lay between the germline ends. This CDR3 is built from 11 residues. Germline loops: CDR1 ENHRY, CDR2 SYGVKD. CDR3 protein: CAIRATDTQYF. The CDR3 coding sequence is TGTGCCATCAGGGCAACAGATACGCAGTATTTT.

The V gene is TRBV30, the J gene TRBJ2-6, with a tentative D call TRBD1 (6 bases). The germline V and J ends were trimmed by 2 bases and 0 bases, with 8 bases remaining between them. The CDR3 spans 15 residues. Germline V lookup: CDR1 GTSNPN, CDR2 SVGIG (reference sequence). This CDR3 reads CAWSSGVSGANVLTF. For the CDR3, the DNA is TGTGCCTGGAGTTCAGGGGTCTCTGGGGCCAACGTCCTGACTTTC.

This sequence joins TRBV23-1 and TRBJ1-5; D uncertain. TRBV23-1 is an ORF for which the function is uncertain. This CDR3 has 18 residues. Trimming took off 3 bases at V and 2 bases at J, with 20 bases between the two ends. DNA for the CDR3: TGCGCCAGCAGTCATAAGGGAGGGCTATCCGGGGGCAATCAGCCCCAGCATTTT. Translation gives CASSHKGGLSGGNQPQHF.

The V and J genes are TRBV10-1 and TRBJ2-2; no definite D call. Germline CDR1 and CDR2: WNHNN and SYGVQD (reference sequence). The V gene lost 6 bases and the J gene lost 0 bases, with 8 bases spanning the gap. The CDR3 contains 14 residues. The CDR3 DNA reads TGCGCCAGCAGGGAATCACCGAACACCGGGGAGCTGTTTTTT. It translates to CASRESPNTGELFF.

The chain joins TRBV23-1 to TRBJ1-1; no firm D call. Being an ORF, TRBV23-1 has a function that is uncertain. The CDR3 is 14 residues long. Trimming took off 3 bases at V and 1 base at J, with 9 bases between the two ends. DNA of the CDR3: TGCGCCAGCAGTCACTCTACACCGAACACTGAAGCTTTCTTT. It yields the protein CASSHSTPNTEAFF.

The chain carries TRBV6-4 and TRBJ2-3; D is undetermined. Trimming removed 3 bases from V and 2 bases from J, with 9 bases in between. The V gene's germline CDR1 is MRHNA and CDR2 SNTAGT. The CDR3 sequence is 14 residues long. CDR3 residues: CASSESWITDTQYF. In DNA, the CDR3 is TGTGCCAGCAGTGAGTCCTGGATCACAGATACGCAGTATTTT.

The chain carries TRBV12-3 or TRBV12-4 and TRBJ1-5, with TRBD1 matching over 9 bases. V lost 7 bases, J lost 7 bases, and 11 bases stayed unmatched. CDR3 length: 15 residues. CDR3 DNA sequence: TGTGCCAGCACTATACAGGGGGCGCCGATCCAGCCCCAGCATTTT. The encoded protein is CASTIQGAPIQPQHF.

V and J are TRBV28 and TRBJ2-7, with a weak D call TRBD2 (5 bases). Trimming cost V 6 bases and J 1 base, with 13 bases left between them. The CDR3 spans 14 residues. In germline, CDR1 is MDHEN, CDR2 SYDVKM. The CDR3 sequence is CASSSRGPSYEQYF. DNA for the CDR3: TGTGCCAGCAGCTCCCGGGGTCCTTCCTACGAGCAGTACTTC. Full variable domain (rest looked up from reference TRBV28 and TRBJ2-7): DVKVTQSSRYLVKRTGEKVFLECVQDMDHENMFWYRQDPGLGLRLIYFSYDVKMKEKGDIPEGYSVSREKKERFSLILESASTNQTSMYLCASSSRGPSYEQYFGPGTRLTVT.

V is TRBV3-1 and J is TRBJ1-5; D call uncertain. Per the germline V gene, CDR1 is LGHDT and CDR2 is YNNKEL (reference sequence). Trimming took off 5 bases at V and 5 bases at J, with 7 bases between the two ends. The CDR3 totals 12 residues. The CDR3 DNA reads TGTGCCAGCAGCGACTTAGATCAGCCCCAGCATTTT. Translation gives CASSDLDQPQHF.

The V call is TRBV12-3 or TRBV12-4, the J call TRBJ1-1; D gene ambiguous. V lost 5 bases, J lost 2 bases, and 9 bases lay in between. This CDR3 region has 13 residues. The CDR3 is CASSEQPNTEAFF. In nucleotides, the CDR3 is TGTGCCAGCAGTGAACAGCCTAACACTGAAGCTTTCTTT.

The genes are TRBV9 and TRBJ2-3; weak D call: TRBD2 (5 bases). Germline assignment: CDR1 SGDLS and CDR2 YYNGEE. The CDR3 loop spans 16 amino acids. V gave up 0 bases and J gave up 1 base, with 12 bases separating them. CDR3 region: CASSVEISGGTDTQYF. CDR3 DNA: TGTGCCAGCAGCGTAGAGATATCCGGGGGCACAGATACGCAGTATTTT. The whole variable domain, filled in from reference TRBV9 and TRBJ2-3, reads DSGVTQTPKHLITATGQRVTLRCSPRSGDLSVYWYQQSLDQGLQFLIQYYNGEERAKGNILERFSAQQFPDLHSELNLSSLELGDSALYFCASSVEISGGTDTQYFGPGTRLTVL.

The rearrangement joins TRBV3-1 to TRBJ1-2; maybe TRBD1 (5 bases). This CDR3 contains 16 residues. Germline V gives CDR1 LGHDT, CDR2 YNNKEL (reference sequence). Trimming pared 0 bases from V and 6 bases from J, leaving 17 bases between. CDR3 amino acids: CASSQDVGGSSNGYTF. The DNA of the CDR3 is TGTGCCAGCAGCCAAGATGTTGGGGGTTCCTCAAATGGCTACACCTTC. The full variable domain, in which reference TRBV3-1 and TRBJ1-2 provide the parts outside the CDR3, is DTAVSQTPKYLVTQMGNDKSIKCEQNLGHDTMYWYKQDSKKFLKIMFSYNNKELIINETVPNRFSPKSPDKAHLNLHINSLELGDSAVYFCASSQDVGGSSNGYTFGSGTRLTVV.

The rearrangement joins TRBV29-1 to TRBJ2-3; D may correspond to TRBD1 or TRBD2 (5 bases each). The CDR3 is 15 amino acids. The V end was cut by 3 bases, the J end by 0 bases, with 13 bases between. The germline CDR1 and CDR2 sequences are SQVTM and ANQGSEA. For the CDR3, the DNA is TGCAGCGTTGACGGGGACGGAATGAGCACAGATACGCAGTATTTT. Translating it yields CSVDGDGMSTDTQYF.

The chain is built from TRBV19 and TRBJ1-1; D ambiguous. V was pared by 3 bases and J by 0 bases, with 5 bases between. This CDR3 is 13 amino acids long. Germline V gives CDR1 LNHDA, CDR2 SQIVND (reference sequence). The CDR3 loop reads CASSMGLNTEAFF. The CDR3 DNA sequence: TGTGCCAGTAGTATGGGCCTGAACACTGAAGCTTTCTTT.

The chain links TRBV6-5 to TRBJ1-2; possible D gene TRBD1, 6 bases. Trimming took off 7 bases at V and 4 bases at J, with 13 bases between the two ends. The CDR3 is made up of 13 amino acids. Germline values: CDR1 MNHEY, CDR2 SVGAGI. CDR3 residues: CASMRGAGYGYTF. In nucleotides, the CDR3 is TGTGCCAGCATGCGGGGGGCGGGCTATGGCTACACCTTC.